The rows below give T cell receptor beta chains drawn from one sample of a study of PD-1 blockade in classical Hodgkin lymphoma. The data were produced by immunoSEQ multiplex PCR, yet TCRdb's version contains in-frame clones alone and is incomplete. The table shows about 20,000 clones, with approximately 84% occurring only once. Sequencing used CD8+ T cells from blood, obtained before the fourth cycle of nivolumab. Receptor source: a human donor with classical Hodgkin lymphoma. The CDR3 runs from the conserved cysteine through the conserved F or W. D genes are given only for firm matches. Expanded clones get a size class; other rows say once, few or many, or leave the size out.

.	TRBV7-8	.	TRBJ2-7	CASSLEWDEQYF	TGTGCCAGCAGCTTAGAATGGGACGAGCAGTACTTC
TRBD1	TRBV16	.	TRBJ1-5	CASSPGQGLNQPQHF	TGTGCCAGCAGCCCGGGACAGGGGTTGAATCAGCCCCAGCATTTT
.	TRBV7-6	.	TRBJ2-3	CASSLGAELTDTQYF	TGTGCCAGCAGCTTAGGGGCCGAACTCACAGATACGCAGTATTTT
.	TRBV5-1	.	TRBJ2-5	CASSLNRGTVLATQYF	TGCGCCAGCAGCTTGAATCGGGGGACGGTCCTTGCGACCCAGTACTTC
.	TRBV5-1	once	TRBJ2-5	CASSAGQHTQETQYF	TGCGCCAGCAGCGCGGGACAGCATACCCAAGAGACCCAGTACTTC
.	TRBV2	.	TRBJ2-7	CASRKTGNYEQYF	TGTGCCAGCAGAAAAACAGGAAACTACGAGCAGTACTTC
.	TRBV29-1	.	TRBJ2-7	CSVGAEGGSAYEQYF	TGCAGCGTTGGAGCTGAGGGGGGCAGCGCCTACGAGCAGTACTTC
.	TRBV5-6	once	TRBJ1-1	CASSGGANTEAFF	TGTGCCAGCAGCGGCGGAGCGAACACTGAAGCTTTCTTT
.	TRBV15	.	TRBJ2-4	CATGDWTDIQYF	TGTGCCACCGGCGATTGGACGGACATTCAGTACTTC
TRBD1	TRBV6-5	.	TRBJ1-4	CASSYTTGINEKLFF	TGTGCCAGCAGTTACACGACAGGGATTAATGAAAAACTGTTTTTT
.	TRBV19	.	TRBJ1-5	CASRIGATELGPQHF	TGTGCCAGTAGAATCGGGGCCACTGAACTTGGGCCCCAGCATTTT
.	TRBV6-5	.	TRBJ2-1	CASSAGALVYNEQFF	TGTGCCAGCTCCGCGGGGGCGCTGGTCTACAATGAGCAGTTCTTC
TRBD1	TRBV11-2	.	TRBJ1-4	CASKATGGYEKLFF	TGTGCCAGCAAAGCGACAGGGGGGTATGAAAAACTGTTTTTT
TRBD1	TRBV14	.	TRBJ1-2	CASSQGQGNYGYTF	TGTGCCAGCAGCCAAGGACAGGGGAACTATGGCTACACCTTC
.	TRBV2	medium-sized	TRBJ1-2	CASRPMVGAYGYTF	TGTGCCAGCAGGCCTATGGTGGGGGCCTATGGCTACACCTTC
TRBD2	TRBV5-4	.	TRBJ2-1	CASSNKGLADEQFF	TGTGCCAGCAGCAATAAAGGACTAGCGGATGAGCAGTTCTTC
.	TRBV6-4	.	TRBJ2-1	CASSLGFGRTNNEQFF	TGTGCCAGCAGCCTCGGTTTCGGCAGGACTAACAATGAGCAGTTCTTC
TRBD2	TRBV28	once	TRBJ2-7	CASTTDLFQRLAGGHLYEQYF	TGTGCCAGCACCACCGATCTGTTTCAGAGACTAGCGGGGGGCCACCTCTACGAGCAGTACTTC
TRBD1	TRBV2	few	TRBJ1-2	CASSVSTGGAVHGYTF	TGTGCCAGCAGTGTCTCGACAGGGGGCGCGGTTCATGGCTACACCTTC
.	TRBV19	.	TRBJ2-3	CASNSAGIDTQYF	TGTGCCAGTAATTCCGCGGGGATAGATACGCAGTATTTT
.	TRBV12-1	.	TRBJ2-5	CASSRPASSEGGFQETQYF	TGTGCCAGCAGCCGTCCCGCGTCTAGCGAAGGGGGCTTCCAAGAGACCCAGTACTTC
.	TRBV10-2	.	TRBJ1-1	CASKGSSTSTNTEAFF	TGCGCCAGCAAAGGGTCCTCCACTAGCACGAACACTGAAGCTTTCTTT
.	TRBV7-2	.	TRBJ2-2	CASSLEGTGELFF	TGTGCCAGCAGCTTAGAGGGGACCGGGGAGCTGTTTTTT
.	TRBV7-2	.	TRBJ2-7	CASSRDPYEQYF	TGTGCCAGCAGTCGAGATCCCTACGAGCAGTACTTC
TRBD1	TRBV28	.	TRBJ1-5	CASSETGGGRNQPQHF	TGTGCCAGCAGTGAAACAGGGGGCGGGAGGAATCAGCCCCAGCATTTT
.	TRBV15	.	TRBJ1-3	CATRASDAGNTIYF	TGTGCCACCAGGGCCTCAGATGCTGGAAACACCATATATTTT
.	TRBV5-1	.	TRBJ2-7	CASSFSGTDYEQYF	TGCGCCAGCAGCTTTTCGGGGACTGACTACGAGCAGTACTTC
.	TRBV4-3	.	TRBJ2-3	CASSQDRAGGTDTQYF	TGCGCCAGCAGCCAAGATAGGGCAGGGGGCACAGATACGCAGTATTTT
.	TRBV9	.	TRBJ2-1	CASSVEIGSGQFF	TGTGCCAGCAGCGTAGAAATTGGGTCAGGGCAGTTCTTC
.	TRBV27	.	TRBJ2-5	CASSFGSFGLQETQYF	TGTGCCAGCAGTTTCGGGTCTTTTGGACTGCAAGAGACCCAGTACTTC
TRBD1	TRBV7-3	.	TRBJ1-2	CASSLAGTDSGYTF	TGTGCCAGCAGCTTGGCTGGGACAGATAGTGGCTACACCTTC
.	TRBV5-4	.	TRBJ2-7	CASSPGTDPYEQYF	TGTGCCAGCAGCCCTGGGACTGATCCTTACGAGCAGTACTTC
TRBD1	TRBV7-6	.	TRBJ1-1	CASSYLTGDTEAFF	TGTGCCAGCAGCTACCTTACAGGGGACACTGAAGCTTTCTTT
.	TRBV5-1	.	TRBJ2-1	CASSLAELYYNEQFF	TGCGCCAGCAGCTTGGCCGAGCTCTACTACAATGAGCAGTTCTTC
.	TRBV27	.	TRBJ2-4	CASSSPGFVNIQYF	TGTGCCAGCAGTTCCCCCGGGTTTGTCAACATTCAGTACTTC
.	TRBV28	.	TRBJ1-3	CASSLILDSSGNTIYF	TGTGCCAGCAGTTTAATACTGGACAGCTCTGGAAACACCATATATTTT
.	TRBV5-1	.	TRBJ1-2	CASSLSPEDANYGYTF	TGCGCCAGCAGCTTGTCACCCGAGGACGCCAACTATGGCTACACCTTC
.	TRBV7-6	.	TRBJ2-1	CASSWSESEQFF	TGTGCCAGCAGCTGGAGTGAGAGTGAGCAGTTCTTC
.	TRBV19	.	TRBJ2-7	CASSITRGEQYF	TGTGCCAGTAGTATCACCAGGGGCGAGCAGTACTTC
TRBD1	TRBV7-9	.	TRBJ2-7	CASSLAGQGRMDYEQYF	TGTGCCAGCAGCTTAGCGGGACAGGGGCGAATGGACTACGAGCAGTACTTC
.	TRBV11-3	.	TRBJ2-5	CASSSGPGETQYF	TGTGCCAGCAGCTCAGGGCCAGGAGAGACCCAGTACTTC
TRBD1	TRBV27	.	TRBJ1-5	CASSLSGQLNQPQHF	TGTGCCAGCAGTTTATCGGGACAGCTCAATCAGCCCCAGCATTTT
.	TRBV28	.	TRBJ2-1	CASSPSYNEQFF	TGTGCCAGCAGCCCAAGTTACAATGAGCAGTTCTTC
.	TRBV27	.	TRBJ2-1	CASSLSASRILYNEQFF	TGTGCCAGCAGTTTATCGGCTAGTCGGATCCTCTACAATGAGCAGTTCTTC
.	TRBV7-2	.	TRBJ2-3	CASSLSGVRSTDTQYF	TGTGCCAGCAGCTTATCGGGGGTAAGGAGCACAGATACGCAGTATTTT
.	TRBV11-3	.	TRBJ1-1	CASSHCTGIEAFF	TGTGCCAGCAGCCACTGCACAGGGATTGAAGCTTTCTTT
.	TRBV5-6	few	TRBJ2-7	CASSLGGDTYEQYF	TGTGCCAGCAGCTTAGGCGGCGACACCTACGAGCAGTACTTC
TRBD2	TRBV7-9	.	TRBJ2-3	CASRTSGGTDTQYF	TGTGCCAGCAGAACCAGCGGGGGGACAGATACGCAGTATTTT
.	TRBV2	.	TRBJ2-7	CASGYYEQYF	TGTGCCAGCGGTTACTACGAGCAGTACTTC
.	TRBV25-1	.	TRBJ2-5	CASSSGAGGETQYF	TGTGCCAGCAGTTCAGGGGCTGGTGGAGAGACCCAGTACTTC
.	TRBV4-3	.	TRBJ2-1	CASSQINNPGGYSYNEQFF	TGCGCCAGCAGCCAGATCAACAATCCGGGCGGGTACTCCTACAATGAGCAGTTCTTC
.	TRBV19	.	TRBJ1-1	CASSPGRGATEAFF	TGTGCCAGTAGCCCAGGACGGGGAGCCACTGAAGCTTTCTTT
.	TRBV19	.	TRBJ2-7	CASSIAESYEQYF	TGTGCCAGTAGTATAGCAGAGTCCTACGAGCAGTACTTC
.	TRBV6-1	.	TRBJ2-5	CASSEQGTWETQYF	TGTGCCAGCAGTGAACAGGGAACGTGGGAGACCCAGTACTTC